Following are 20 T cell receptor beta chains from one sample sequenced in a study of T cell responses to AZD1222 COVID-19 vaccine. The data were produced by immunoSEQ multiplex PCR, yet TCRdb's version contains in-frame clones alone and is incomplete. The table records about 110,000 clones, roughly 87% of them present only once. Here the sequenced sample was peripheral blood, taken on day 0 of MenACWY control vaccination. These receptors all stem from an adult in good health.

CDR3 amino acids: CASRRDSNQPQHF. The CDR3 bases are TGTGCCAGCCGCCGGGACAGCAATCAGCCCCAGCATTTT. The V and J genes are TRBV6-5 and TRBJ1-5, with D perhaps TRBD1 (5 bases). The germline V gene encodes CDR1 MNHEY and CDR2 SVGAGI. This CDR3 region has 13 residues. V dropped 8 bases and J dropped 1 base, with 9 bases sitting between them.

V usage is TRBV6-2 or TRBV6-3 and J usage is TRBJ1-1; the D gene is possibly TRBD1 (5 bases). This CDR3 is 14 amino acids long. V gave up 6 bases and J gave up 1 base, with 12 bases separating them. Germline assignment: CDR1 MNHEY and CDR2 SVGEGT. The CDR3 loop is CASSQGRKNTEAFF. Here the CDR3 DNA reads TGTGCCAGCAGCCAGGGACGGAAGAACACTGAAGCTTTCTTT.

The chain is built from TRBV5-4 and TRBJ2-5; a weak D match, TRBD1 (5 bases). Trimming removed 0 bases from V and 3 bases from J, with 15 bases in between. Germline CDR1 is SGHNT and CDR2 is YYREEE (reference sequence). The CDR3 is made up of 16 amino acids. In nucleotides, the CDR3 is TGTGCCAGCAGCTTGGCGTGGGGCGCGGTGAAAGAGACCCAGTACTTC. Protein: CASSLAWGAVKETQYF.

With regard to this clone: The sample holds other DNA sequences that translate to the same CDR3. The chain employs TRBV7-9 and TRBJ2-2; D is uncertain. V was trimmed by 1 base and J by 6 bases, leaving 6 bases between them. CDR1 is SEHNR and CDR2 is FQNEAQ in the germline V gene (reference sequence). This CDR3 has 13 amino acids. CDR3 protein: CASSLGGAGELFF. For the CDR3, the DNA is TGTGCCAGCAGCTTAGGTGGAGCCGGGGAGCTGTTTTTT.

This clone is judged medium-sized. The chain links TRBV12-5 to TRBJ1-1, with 8 bases lining up with TRBD1. CDR1 is LGHNT, CDR2 FRNRAP, per germline. This CDR3 has 13 amino acids. V dropped 6 bases and J dropped 0; count of bases not matched to a gene: 0. As DNA, the CDR3 is TGTGCTAGTGGGACAGGGGTGAACACTGAAGCTTTCTTT. Translation: CASGTGVNTEAFF.

The J gene is TRBJ2-1, the V gene TRBV5-4, with a weak D call TRBD2 (7 bases). Germline V lookup: CDR1 SGHNT, CDR2 YYREEE (reference sequence). V was shortened by 3 bases and J by 5 bases, with 18 bases between the two germline ends. The CDR3 is 16 amino acids. CDR3 coding DNA: TGTGCCAGCAGCTCCCAACCGGGGGGCGGGAACAATGAGCAGTTCTTC. Translating it yields CASSSQPGGGNNEQFF. The whole variable domain, remainder taken from reference TRBV5-4 and TRBJ2-1, is ETGVTQSPTHLIKTRGQQVTLRCSSQSGHNTVSWYQQALGQGPQFIFQYYREEENGRGNFPPRFSGLQFPNYSSELNVNALELDDSALYLCASSSQPGGGNNEQFFGPGTRLTVL.

The chain uses TRBV28 and TRBJ2-7; D unclear. The germline CDR1 and CDR2 sequences are MDHEN and SYDVKM. The CDR3 spans 12 residues. V was shortened by 2 bases and J by 4 bases, with 6 bases between the two germline ends. CDR3 in DNA: TGTGCCAGCAGTTTACCCGGGTACGAGCAGTACTTC. Translation: CASSLPGYEQYF.

The chain links TRBV6-5 to TRBJ1-3; D uncertain. Germline V gene lookup returns CDR1 MNHEY and CDR2 SVGAGI. V lost 6 bases and J lost 0, with 12 bases in between. The CDR3 has 15 amino acids. The CDR3 region is CASSLQPLSGNTIYF. The DNA of the CDR3 is TGTGCCAGCAGCCTACAGCCCCTCTCTGGAAACACCATATATTTT.

The V gene is TRBV2, the J gene TRBJ1-5; the D gene is possibly TRBD1 (6 bases). The CDR3 length is 14 residues. Trimming stripped 4 bases from V and 7 bases from J, with 14 bases between. From germline, CDR1 is SNHLY and CDR2 FYNNEI. The DNA for the CDR3 is TGTGCCAGCAGTGCACAGGGTTTGGACCAGCCCCAGCATTTT. Translation: CASSAQGLDQPQHF.

This clone was seen a single time. The chain couples TRBV5-1 to TRBJ2-7; no firm D call. CDR3 length: 14 amino acids. V lost 0 bases and J 5 bases, leaving 12 bases between the germline ends. The germline V gene has CDR1 SGHRS and CDR2 YFSETQ. CDR3 loop: CASSLVWGNNEQYF. As DNA, the CDR3 is TGCGCCAGCAGCTTGGTTTGGGGTAACAACGAGCAGTACTTC.

The chain combines TRBV27 with TRBJ1-3; D remains ambiguous. Trimming took 0 bases from V and 3 from J, leaving 9 bases between them. CDR1 and CDR2 (germline): MNHEY, SMNVEV (reference sequence). The CDR3 extends over 15 amino acids. The CDR3, as DNA: TGTGCCAGCAGTTTATCTAAGGGCAGTGGAAACACCATATATTTT. Protein product: CASSLSKGSGNTIYF.

V and J are TRBV28 and TRBJ2-3, with 10 positions matching TRBD1. The germline gives CDR1 MDHEN, CDR2 SYDVKM. V shed 5 bases, J shed 0 bases, and the junction held 8 bases outside the gene matches. This CDR3 spans 17 amino acids. The CDR3 nucleotides read TGTGCCAGCAGTCCCATTGACAGGGGGCCTAGCACAGATACGCAGTATTTT. Its protein is CASSPIDRGPSTDTQYF.

In nucleotides, the CDR3 is TGTGCCAGCTCACCTCAGAACTACAATGAGCAGTTCTTC. It specifies CASSPQNYNEQFF. The rearrangement joins TRBV18 to TRBJ2-1, with D hard to call. The germline gives CDR1 KGHSH, CDR2 LQKENI. The CDR3 sequence is 13 residues long. The germline V and J ends were trimmed by 3 bases and 3 bases, with 6 bases remaining between them.

This chain connects TRBV7-9 to TRBJ2-3, with 7 bases matching TRBD1. Germline assignment: CDR1 SEHNR and CDR2 FQNEAQ (reference sequence). The CDR3 has 13 residues. V was pared by 5 bases and J by 5 bases, with 4 bases of the junction left unmatched. The CDR3 DNA reads TGTGCCAGCAGCCGACAGGGCAGAGATACGCAGTATTTT. Its protein is CASSRQGRDTQYF.

This chain joins TRBV6-1 and TRBJ1-5, with TRBD1 as a possible D gene (5 bases). CDR1 is MNHNS and CDR2 is SASEGT in the germline V gene. This CDR3 spans 17 amino acids. V was trimmed by 4 bases and J by 3 bases, leaving 19 bases between them. DNA for the CDR3: TGTGCCAGCAGTGCCCCCCTGCCGGGGCTCTACAATCAGCCCCAGCATTTT. It specifies CASSAPLPGLYNQPQHF.

V gene TRBV6-5 combines with J gene TRBJ1-1; no clear D. The CDR3 covers 13 residues. Trimming pared 8 bases from V and 1 base from J, leaving 11 bases between. In germline, CDR1 is MNHEY, CDR2 SVGAGI. The CDR3 reads CASRVQQNTEAFF. The DNA of the CDR3 is TGTGCCAGCCGGGTACAGCAGAACACTGAAGCTTTCTTT.

In nucleotides, the CDR3 is TGTGCCAGCAGTCAGGGTAGGGGACGCTTCTCCTACGAGCAGTACTTC. It translates to CASSQGRGRFSYEQYF. This chain uses TRBV27 with TRBJ2-7; the D gene could be TRBD1 or TRBD2 (5 bases each). CDR1 and CDR2 (germline): MNHEY, SMNVEV (reference sequence). The CDR3 has 16 residues. With 5 bases removed from V and 0 bases from J, the gap between germline ends came to 17 bases.

The sample holds a few counts of this clone. Different DNA sequences within this sample yield the same CDR3. J is TRBJ1-3 and V is TRBV7-2; a weak D match, TRBD1 (5 bases). The V gene lost 2 bases and the J gene lost 0 bases, with 11 bases spanning the gap. The CDR3 loop spans 16 amino acids. Germline V gene sequence: CDR1 SGHTA, CDR2 FQGNSA. CDR3 sequence reads: CASSLLGHSSGNTIYF. CDR3 nucleotides: TGTGCCAGCAGCTTACTCGGACATAGCTCTGGAAACACCATATATTTT. The full variable domain, completed using reference TRBV7-2 and TRBJ1-3, is GAGVSQSPSNKVTEKGKDVELRCDPISGHTALYWYRQSLGQGLEFLIYFQGNSAPDKSGLPSDRFSAERTGGSVSTLTIQRTQQEDSAVYLCASSLLGHSSGNTIYFGEGSWLTVV.

In its sample, this clone was seen a few times. This rearrangement joins TRBV5-8 to TRBJ1-2, with D perhaps TRBD1 (6 bases). The germline gives CDR1 SGHTS, CDR2 YDEGEE. V lost 4 bases, J lost 4 bases, and 11 bases lay in between. The CDR3 has 13 amino acids. The CDR3 bases are TGTGCCAGCAGCCGGGGACAAACCTATGGCTACACCTTC. Amino acids: CASSRGQTYGYTF. The entire variable domain, with the rest obtained from reference TRBV5-8 and TRBJ1-2, is as follows: EAGVTQSPTHLIKTRGQQATLRCSPISGHTSVYWYQQALGLGLQFLLWYDEGEERNRGNFPPRFSGRQFPNYSSELNVNALELEDSALYLCASSRGQTYGYTFGSGTRLTVV.

V usage is TRBV5-1 and J usage is TRBJ2-6, with D uncertain. Germline CDR1 and CDR2: SGHRS and YFSETQ. V was trimmed by 4 bases and J by 4 bases, leaving 15 bases between them. The CDR3 sequence is 16 residues long. CDR3 DNA: TGCGCCAGCAGCCCGGAAGGCAGGTTCGGGGCCAACGTCCTGACTTTC. Translating gives CASSPEGRFGANVLTF.